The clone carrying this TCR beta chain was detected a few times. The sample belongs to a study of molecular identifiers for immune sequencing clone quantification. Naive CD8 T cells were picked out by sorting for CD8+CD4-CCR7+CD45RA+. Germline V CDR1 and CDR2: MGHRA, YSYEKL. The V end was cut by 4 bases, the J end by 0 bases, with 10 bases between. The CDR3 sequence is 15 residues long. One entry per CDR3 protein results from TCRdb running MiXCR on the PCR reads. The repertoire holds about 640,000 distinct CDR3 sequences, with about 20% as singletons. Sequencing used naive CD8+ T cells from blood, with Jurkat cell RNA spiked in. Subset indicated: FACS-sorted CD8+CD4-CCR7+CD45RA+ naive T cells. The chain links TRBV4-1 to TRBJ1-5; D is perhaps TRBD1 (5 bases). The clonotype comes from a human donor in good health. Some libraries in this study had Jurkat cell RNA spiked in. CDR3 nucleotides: TGCGCCAGCAGCCGCGGACACGATAGCAATCAGCCCCAGCATTTT. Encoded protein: CASSRGHDSNQPQHF.